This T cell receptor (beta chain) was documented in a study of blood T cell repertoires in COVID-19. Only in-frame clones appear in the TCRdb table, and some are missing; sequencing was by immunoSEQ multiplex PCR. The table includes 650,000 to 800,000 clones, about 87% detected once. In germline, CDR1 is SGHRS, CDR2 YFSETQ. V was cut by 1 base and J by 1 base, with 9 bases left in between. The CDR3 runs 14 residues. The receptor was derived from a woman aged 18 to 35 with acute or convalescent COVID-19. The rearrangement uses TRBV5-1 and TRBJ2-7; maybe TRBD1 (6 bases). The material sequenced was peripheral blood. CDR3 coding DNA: TGCGCCAGCAGCTTGACGACAGGTTCCTACGAGCAGTACTTC. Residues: CASSLTTGSYEQYF.